This TCR beta chain was identified during a study of T cell responses to AZD1222 COVID-19 vaccine. Profiling relied on immunoSEQ multiplex PCR, and the TCRdb table lists in-frame clones only, not all of them. The sample includes roughly 30,000 clones, about three quarters of them seen just once. Trimming pared 6 bases from V and 1 base from J, leaving 9 bases between. From germline, CDR1 is MNHEY and CDR2 SVGAGI. There are 14 residues in the CDR3. Sequences were derived from peripheral blood, sampled on day 0 of AZD1222 vaccination. This chain links TRBV6-5 with TRBJ2-2; D not resolved. This sequence originates from an adult in good health. In nucleotides, the CDR3 is TGTGCCAGCAGCCGAACTGGGAACACCGGGGAGCTGTTTTTT. It encodes CASSRTGNTGELFF.